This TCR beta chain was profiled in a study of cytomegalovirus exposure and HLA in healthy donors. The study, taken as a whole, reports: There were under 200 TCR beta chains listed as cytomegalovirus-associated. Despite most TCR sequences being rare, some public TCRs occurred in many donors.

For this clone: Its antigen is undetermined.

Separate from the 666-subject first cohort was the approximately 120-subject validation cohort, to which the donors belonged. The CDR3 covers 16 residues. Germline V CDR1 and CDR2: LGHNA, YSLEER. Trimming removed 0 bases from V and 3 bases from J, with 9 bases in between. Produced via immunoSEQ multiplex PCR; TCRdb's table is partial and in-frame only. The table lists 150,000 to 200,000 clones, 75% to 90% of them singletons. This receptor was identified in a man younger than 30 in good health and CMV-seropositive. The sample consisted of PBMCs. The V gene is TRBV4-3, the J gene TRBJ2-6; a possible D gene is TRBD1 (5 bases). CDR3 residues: CASSQESGNGANVLTF. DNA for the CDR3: TGCGCCAGCAGCCAAGAGTCAGGGAATGGGGCCAACGTCCTGACTTTC.